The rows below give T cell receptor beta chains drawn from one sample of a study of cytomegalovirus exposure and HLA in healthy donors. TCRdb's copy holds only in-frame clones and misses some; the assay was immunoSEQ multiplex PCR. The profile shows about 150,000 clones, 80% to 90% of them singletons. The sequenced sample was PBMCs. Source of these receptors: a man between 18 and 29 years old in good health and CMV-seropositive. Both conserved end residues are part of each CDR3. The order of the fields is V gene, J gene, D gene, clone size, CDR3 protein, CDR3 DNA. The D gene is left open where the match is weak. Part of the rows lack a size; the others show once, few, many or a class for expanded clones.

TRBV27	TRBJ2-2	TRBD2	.	CASSLLGTSGRFGTGELFF	TGTGCCAGCAGTTTATTAGGGACTAGCGGGAGATTTGGCACCGGGGAGCTGTTTTTT
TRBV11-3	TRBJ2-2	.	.	CASSKRAGMNTGELFF	TGTGCCAGCAGCAAAAGGGCAGGGATGAACACCGGGGAGCTGTTTTTT
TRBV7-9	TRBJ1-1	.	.	CASSFGVVAEAFF	TGTGCCAGCAGCTTCGGGGTCGTGGCAGAAGCTTTCTTT
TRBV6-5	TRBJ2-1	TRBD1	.	CASSLTGGRRHEQFF	TGTGCCAGCAGCCTCACAGGGGGCAGGAGGCATGAGCAGTTCTTC
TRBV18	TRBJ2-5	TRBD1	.	CASSLWTGANQETQYF	TGTGCCAGCTCACTCTGGACAGGGGCCAACCAAGAGACCCAGTACTTC
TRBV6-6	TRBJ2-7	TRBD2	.	CASSYGAGETYEQYF	TGTGCCAGCAGTTACGGAGCGGGAGAAACCTACGAGCAGTACTTC
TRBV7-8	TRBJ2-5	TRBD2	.	CASSLQAGGRETQYF	TGTGCCAGCAGCTTACAAGCGGGGGGGCGGGAGACCCAGTACTTC
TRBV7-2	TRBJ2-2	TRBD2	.	CASSSQTSHTGELFF	TGTGCCAGCAGCTCCCAGACTAGCCACACCGGGGAGCTGTTTTTT
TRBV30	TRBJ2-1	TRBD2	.	CAWRGGLAGFSSYNEQFF	TGTGCCTGGAGAGGGGGACTAGCGGGTTTTAGCTCCTACAATGAGCAGTTCTTC
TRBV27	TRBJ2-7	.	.	CASSPITGTIGLGEQYF	TGTGCCAGCAGTCCCATAACAGGGACTATTGGACTGGGAGAGCAGTACTTC
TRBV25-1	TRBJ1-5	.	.	CASSESGTTYSNQPQHF	TGTGCCAGCAGTGAGTCAGGGACAACCTATAGCAATCAGCCCCAGCATTTT
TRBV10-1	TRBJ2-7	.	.	CAEGRAGAPYEQYF	TGCGCCGAGGGCAGGGCAGGGGCGCCCTACGAGCAGTACTTC
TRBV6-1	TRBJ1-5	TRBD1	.	CASSGDRGANQPQHF	TGTGCCAGCAGCGGAGACAGGGGGGCTAATCAGCCCCAGCATTTT
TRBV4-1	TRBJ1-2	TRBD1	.	CASSQDPAGGSYGYTF	TGCGCCAGCAGCCAAGATCCGGCAGGGGGCAGCTATGGCTACACCTTC
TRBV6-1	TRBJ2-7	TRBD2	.	CASSEGGGAGYEQYF	TGTGCCAGCAGTGAAGGGGGGGGAGCGGGCTACGAGCAGTACTTC
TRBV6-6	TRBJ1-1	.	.	CVVFGQLNTEAFF	TGTGTCGTCTTTGGACAGCTGAACACTGAAGCTTTCTTT
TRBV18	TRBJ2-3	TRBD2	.	CASSPLGLAARTDTQYF	TGTGCCAGCTCACCATTGGGACTAGCGGCTCGCACAGATACGCAGTATTTT
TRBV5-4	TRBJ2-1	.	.	CASSPGSEDNEQFF	TGTGCCAGCAGCCCGGGGTCGGAGGACAATGAGCAGTTCTTC
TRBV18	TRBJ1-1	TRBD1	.	CASSPSTGGGTEAFF	TGTGCCAGCTCACCGAGTACAGGGGGCGGGACTGAAGCTTTCTTT
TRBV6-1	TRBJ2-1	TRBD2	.	CASSEALAGAWNEQFF	TGTGCCAGCAGTGAGGCCTTAGCGGGAGCGTGGAATGAGCAGTTCTTC
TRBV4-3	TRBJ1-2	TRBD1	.	CASSQKPGQGGGYTF	TGCGCCAGCAGCCAGAAACCCGGACAGGGCGGAGGCTACACCTTC
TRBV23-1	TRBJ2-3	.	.	CAAAGRGMIRGTDTQYF	TGCGCCGCCGCGGGCAGGGGAATGATAAGGGGCACAGATACGCAGTATTTT
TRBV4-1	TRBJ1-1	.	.	CASSQDTHRETNTEAFF	TGCGCCAGCAGCCAAGATACCCATCGGGAGACGAACACTGAAGCTTTCTTT
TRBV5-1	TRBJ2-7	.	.	CASSHSFGEQYF	TGCGCCAGCAGCCACAGTTTTGGGGAGCAGTACTTC
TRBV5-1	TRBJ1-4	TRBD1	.	CASRRDRAEKLFF	TGCGCCAGCAGGCGGGACAGGGCTGAAAAACTGTTTTTT
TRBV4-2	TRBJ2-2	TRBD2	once	CASSQHPAGRGGELFF	TGTGCCAGCAGCCAACACCCTGCCGGGAGGGGCGGGGAGCTGTTTTTT
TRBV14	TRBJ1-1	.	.	CASSQLVAGNTEAFF	TGTGCCAGCAGCCAACTGGTAGCCGGGAACACTGAAGCTTTCTTT
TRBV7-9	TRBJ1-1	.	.	CASSPQRLTEAFF	TGTGCCAGCAGCCCCCAGAGGCTTACTGAAGCTTTCTTT
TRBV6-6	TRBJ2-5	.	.	CASRVTRASETQYF	TGTGCCAGCAGAGTTACTCGAGCTTCAGAGACCCAGTACTTC
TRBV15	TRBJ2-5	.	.	CATSREPQGHQETQYF	TGTGCCACCAGCAGAGAGCCTCAGGGGCATCAAGAGACCCAGTACTTC
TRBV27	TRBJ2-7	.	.	CASSLGQHNEQYF	TGTGCCAGCAGTCTCGGACAGCACAACGAGCAGTACTTC
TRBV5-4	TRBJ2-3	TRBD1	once	CASSWPGRPGGDTQYF	TGTGCCAGCAGTTGGCCGGGACGCCCAGGGGGAGATACGCAGTATTTT
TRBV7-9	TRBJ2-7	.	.	CASSPRTVPYEQYF	TGTGCCAGCAGCCCCCGGACAGTACCCTACGAGCAGTACTTC
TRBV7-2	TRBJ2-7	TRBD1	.	CASSPRGQGSYEQYF	TGTGCCAGCAGCCCGCGGGGACAGGGGAGCTACGAGCAGTACTTC
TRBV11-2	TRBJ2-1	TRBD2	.	CASSSPPTSGSPAHNEQFF	TGTGCCAGCAGCTCTCCCCCGACTAGCGGGAGCCCAGCCCACAATGAGCAGTTCTTC
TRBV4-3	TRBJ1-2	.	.	CASSQDLDGYTF	TGCGCCAGCAGCCAAGACCTAGATGGCTACACCTTC
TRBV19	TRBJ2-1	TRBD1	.	CASSARDRSNEQFF	TGTGCCAGTAGTGCCCGGGACAGGTCCAATGAGCAGTTCTTC
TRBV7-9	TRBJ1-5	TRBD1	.	CASSLGPTGGHSNQPQHF	TGTGCCAGCAGCTTGGGTCCGACAGGGGGGCATAGCAATCAGCCCCAGCATTTT
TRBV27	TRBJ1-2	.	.	CASSADGTLGAYGYTF	TGTGCCAGCAGTGCGGACGGGACTCTGGGCGCCTATGGCTACACCTTC
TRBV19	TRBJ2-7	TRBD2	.	CASSIFLAGAYEQYF	TGTGCCAGTAGTATCTTCTTAGCGGGGGCCTACGAGCAGTACTTC
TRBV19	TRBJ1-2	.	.	CASSIRDDGYTF	TGTGCCAGTAGTATCAGGGATGACGGCTACACCTTC
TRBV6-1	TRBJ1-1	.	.	CASSEVQAYTEAFF	TGTGCCAGCAGTGAGGTACAGGCCTACACTGAAGCTTTCTTT
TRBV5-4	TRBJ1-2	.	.	CASSPRGTYGYTF	TGTGCCAGCAGCCCTAGGGGGACCTATGGCTACACCTTC
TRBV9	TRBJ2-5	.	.	CASSVEDYQVETQYF	TGTGCCAGCAGCGTAGAGGACTACCAGGTGGAGACCCAGTACTTC
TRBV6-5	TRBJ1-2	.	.	CAAAPMGGAYGYTF	TGTGCCGCCGCGCCTATGGGAGGGGCCTATGGCTACACCTTC